Listed below are T cell receptor beta chains from one sample, sequenced in a study of type 1 regulatory T cells. TCRdb called the reads again in MiXCR, with one record for every CDR3 protein. Among approximately 97,000 distinct CDR3 sequences, about a third were seen once, and the ten largest hold 2% to 2.5%. Sequencing input: CD4+ T cells, either the whole sample or a sorted fraction (not recorded which). These receptors originate from a human donor in good health. Each CDR3 is given with its conserved first and last residue. The D gene is left open where the match is weak.

D gene,CDR3 length,V gene,J gene,CDR3 protein
TRBD1,15,TRBV5-4,TRBJ2-7,CASSSGGVKKIEQYF
.,16,TRBV27,TRBJ2-2,CASSFHPRGKTGELFF
TRBD1,16,TRBV20-1,TRBJ1-4,CSARHPTGSVGEKLFF
.,15,TRBV20-1,TRBJ2-3,CSARDSGAGTDTQYF
.,12,TRBV30,TRBJ2-5,CAWSTGLETQYF
.,16,TRBV29-1,TRBJ2-5,CSVEDLTGARQETQYF
TRBD2,15,TRBV5-1,TRBJ2-1,CASRLAGSSYNEQFF
.,14,TRBV28,TRBJ1-3,CASKDGRSGNTIYF
.,13,TRBV6-6,TRBJ1-5,CASRRPSNQPQHF
.,16,TRBV7-2,TRBJ2-3,CASSPGGKRTTDTQYF
.,14,TRBV28,TRBJ2-6,CASSRPSGANVLTF
.,16,TRBV5-1,TRBJ2-2,CASSLVLGRSTGELFF
.,14,TRBV20-1,TRBJ2-3,CSARPDSSTDTQYF
.,15,TRBV30,TRBJ2-1,CAWSGADRSYNEQFF
TRBD1,19,TRBV4-1,TRBJ1-6,CASSQPGQGGGGFNSPLHF
.,12,TRBV12-3/TRBV12-4,TRBJ1-2,CASSLERRGYTF
TRBD1,17,TRBV7-2,TRBJ2-7,CASSSSSPGQGFYEQYF
.,14,TRBV5-1,TRBJ2-7,CASSIGGSPYEQYF
.,15,TRBV7-2,TRBJ1-1,CASSTLGTGNTEAFF
.,14,TRBV2,TRBJ2-1,CAGIKGLGVDEQFF
.,14,TRBV11-2,TRBJ2-5,CASSPGTNQETQYF
.,17,TRBV4-1,TRBJ2-4,CASSQPTLAVAKNIQYF
TRBD2,15,TRBV5-5,TRBJ2-2,CASSQLAGGAGELFF
TRBD2,15,TRBV5-1,TRBJ2-3,CASSLRGTSGDTQYF
.,12,TRBV20-1,TRBJ1-1,CSAFRQAGKAFF
.,13,TRBV20-1,TRBJ1-2,CSVNSIRSDGYTF
TRBD1,15,TRBV5-1,TRBJ1-4,CASSLRGQGPEKLFF
.,14,TRBV6-5,TRBJ2-1,CASRMGGLLNEQFF
.,15,TRBV7-2,TRBJ1-4,CASSPSGIANEKLFF
TRBD1,15,TRBV9,TRBJ1-2,CASSVDVDRAYGYTF
TRBD1,15,TRBV28,TRBJ2-7,CASSPPGQGASEQYF
TRBD2,14,TRBV11-1,TRBJ2-2,CASSFSGNVGELFF
.,15,TRBV11-1,TRBJ2-7,CASSLAGSGELEQYF
.,14,TRBV7-8,TRBJ2-5,CASSYGRTGETQYF
.,13,TRBV29-1,TRBJ2-6,CSVGQTGANVLTF
TRBD1,14,TRBV24-1,TRBJ2-2,CATSYRGNTGELFF
TRBD2,16,TRBV2,TRBJ2-7,CASSESGTSLLREQYF
.,16,TRBV7-2,TRBJ2-3,CASAGRGGLGTDTQYF
.,13,TRBV20-1,TRBJ2-5,CSARAPSGETQYF
.,17,TRBV7-2,TRBJ2-3,CASRPRGGAVSTDTQYF
.,17,TRBV5-1,TRBJ1-4,CASSPQGPLPGGEKLFF
.,12,TRBV5-1,TRBJ2-3,CASSYSADTQYF
TRBD2,14,TRBV5-1,TRBJ2-7,CASSEGLAVYEQYF